The rows below give T cell receptor beta chains drawn from one sample of a study of blood T cells in healthy people across ages. TCRdb recomputed calls from the 5' RACE reads with MiXCR, one row per CDR3 protein. Here the sample spans around 1,800,000 distinct CDR3 sequences, about two fifths being singletons. What was sequenced was blood. The receptors stem from a human donor in good health. CDR3s include the opening cysteine and the closing phenylalanine or tryptophan. A D gene is named only where the DNA matches it firmly. Size is stated for part of the rows, as once, few or many counts, or as a class when the clone is expanded.

j_call v_call clone_size d_call cdr3_aa cdr3_nt
TRBJ2-7 TRBV12-3/TRBV12-4 NA NA CASSMQNYEQYF TGTGCCAGCAGTATGCAGAACTACGAGCAGTACTTC
TRBJ2-3 TRBV12-3/TRBV12-4 NA NA CASSFDLRTDTQYF TGTGCCAGCAGTTTCGACTTGCGCACAGATACGCAGTATTTT
TRBJ1-5 TRBV6-6 few NA CASSSTQAQPQHF TGTGCCAGCAGTTCAACTCAAGCGCAGCCCCAGCATTTT
TRBJ1-1 TRBV5-5 NA TRBD1 CASTKQGAGNTEAFF TGTGCCAGCACCAAACAGGGGGCGGGTAACACTGAAGCTTTCTTT
TRBJ1-2 TRBV15 NA TRBD1 CATGTDRNYGYTF TGTGCCACCGGCACGGACAGGAACTATGGCTACACCTTC
TRBJ2-7 TRBV27 NA NA CASSLGTGVPEQYF TGTGCCAGCAGTTTGGGTACGGGGGTTCCCGAGCAGTACTTC
TRBJ2-7 TRBV6-6 few TRBD2 CASSYREGDYEQYF TGTGCCAGCAGTTACCGGGAGGGGGACTACGAGCAGTACTTC
TRBJ1-2 TRBV4-1 few TRBD1 CASSPTVLGTEYGYTF TGCGCCAGCAGCCCGACGGTCCTCGGGACAGAGTATGGCTACACCTTC
TRBJ2-5 TRBV20-1 NA TRBD2 CSALRTSGEETQYF TGCAGTGCTCTCCGGACTAGCGGGGAAGAGACCCAGTACTTC
TRBJ2-1 TRBV5-6 NA NA CASSLVGTREFF TGTGCCAGCAGTCTAGTGGGTACCAGGGAGTTCTTC
TRBJ1-2 TRBV18 NA TRBD1 CASSPIPRDRLGYTF TGTGCCAGCTCACCAATTCCGCGGGACAGGCTCGGCTACACCTTC
TRBJ1-2 TRBV9 NA NA CASSSFSRDPYGYTF TGTGCCAGCAGCTCATTCAGCAGGGATCCCTATGGCTACACCTTC
TRBJ1-4 TRBV5-1 NA NA CASSQARLATNEKLFF TGCGCCAGCAGTCAGGCCCGACTGGCAACTAATGAAAAACTGTTTTTT
TRBJ2-5 TRBV7-3 few TRBD2 CASSLGAGGEETQYF TGTGCCAGCAGCTTGGGGGCGGGGGGTGAAGAGACCCAGTACTTC
TRBJ2-1 TRBV5-1 few NA CASGTAGGSYNEQFF TGCGCCAGCGGGACGGCTGGAGGCTCCTACAATGAGCAGTTCTTC
TRBJ1-4 TRBV7-9 NA NA CASSNPGPGKPSTNEKLFF TGTGCCAGCAGCAACCCGGGACCGGGCAAACCATCAACTAATGAAAAACTGTTTTTT
TRBJ1-2 TRBV6-2/TRBV6-3 NA NA CASSSPYEGYTF TGTGCCAGCAGTTCCCCGTATGAGGGCTACACCTTC
TRBJ1-2 TRBV27 NA TRBD1 CASSLVGQGSGYTF TGTGCCAGCAGTTTAGTGGGACAGGGGTCTGGCTACACCTTC